This passage covers 18 T cell receptor beta chains from one sample sequenced in a study of T cell responses to AZD1222 COVID-19 vaccine. The data were produced by immunoSEQ multiplex PCR, yet TCRdb's version contains in-frame clones alone and is incomplete. Here the sample spans more than 70,000 clones, roughly 85% being singletons. Sequenced material: peripheral blood, taken 28 days after the second AZD1222 dose. Receptor source: an adult who received the AZD1222 COVID-19 vaccine.

This clone was observed a single time. This rearrangement joins TRBV27 to TRBJ2-7; tentative D call: TRBD2 (5 bases). This CDR3 is built from 14 residues. Per germline, CDR1 MNHEY and CDR2 SMNVEV (reference sequence). Trimming stripped 6 bases from V and 4 bases from J, with 16 bases between. In DNA form, the CDR3 reads TGTGCCAGCAGCCTGAGGGTTAGCTTATACGAGCAGTACTTC. It specifies CASSLRVSLYEQYF.

The rearrangement joins TRBV14 to TRBJ2-5; possible D gene TRBD2, 7 bases. The CDR3 has 16 residues. The V and J ends lost 1 base and 3 bases respectively, with 15 bases between them. Germline values: CDR1 SGHDN, CDR2 FVKESK. The CDR3 here is CASSQVLGGPKETQYF. The DNA for the CDR3 is TGTGCCAGCAGCCAAGTGCTCGGGGGGCCCAAAGAGACCCAGTACTTC.

V and J are TRBV6-5 and TRBJ2-7, with TRBD1 matching 8 bases. Germline V gene sequence: CDR1 MNHEY, CDR2 SVGAGI. After removal of 5 bases from V and 7 bases from J, the junction contained 10 bases not matched to a gene. The CDR3 totals 14 residues. CDR3 in amino acids: CASSTDRDVGEQYF. CDR3 coding DNA: TGTGCCAGCAGTACGGACAGGGACGTAGGGGAGCAGTACTTC.

The chain employs TRBV6-6 and TRBJ1-2; D gene unclear. Germline V gives CDR1 MNHNY, CDR2 SVGAGI (reference sequence). Trimming took off 0 bases at V and 3 bases at J, with 8 bases between the two ends. The CDR3 is 14 amino acids. The CDR3: CASSYSGFDYGYTF. The CDR3, as DNA: TGTGCCAGCAGTTACTCAGGTTTCGACTATGGCTACACCTTC.

This chain joins TRBV6-5 and TRBJ1-1; the D gene is possibly TRBD1 (6 bases). The CDR3 runs to 12 residues. Germline V gives CDR1 MNHEY, CDR2 SVGAGI. The ends were cut back, 11 bases at V and 5 bases at J, with 15 bases in the middle. The CDR3 nucleotides are TGTGCCGCCGGGGGCGTATATACTGAAGCTTTCTTT. Encoded protein: CAAGGVYTEAFF.

This rearrangement joins TRBV4-3 to TRBJ2-7; D uncertain. The V end lost 0 bases, the J end lost 6 bases, and 12 bases lay between the germline ends. The CDR3 consists of 14 residues. Germline CDR1 is LGHNA and CDR2 is YSLEER. CDR3: CASSQDWQSSEQYF. In DNA, the CDR3 is TGCGCCAGCAGCCAAGATTGGCAGTCCAGCGAGCAGTACTTC.

This chain uses TRBV7-6 with TRBJ2-1; D uncertain. CDR3 length: 16 residues. V lost 1 base, J lost 6 bases, and 16 bases lay in between. The germline V gene encodes CDR1 SGHVS and CDR2 FNYEAQ. Here the CDR3 reads CASSLEGRNLGNEQFF. CDR3 DNA sequence: TGTGCCAGCAGCTTAGAAGGCAGAAACCTCGGCAATGAGCAGTTCTTC.

This clone was seen a single time. The rearrangement joins TRBV29-1 to TRBJ1-2, with TRBD1 identical over 9 bases. The CDR3 runs to 14 residues. V gave up 2 bases and J gave up 3 bases; unmatched junction bases: 4. Germline CDR1 and CDR2: SQVTM and ANQGSEA. CDR3 residues: CSVERTGADYGYTF. DNA of the CDR3: TGCAGCGTTGAAAGGACAGGGGCGGACTATGGCTACACCTTC.

The chain recombines TRBV19 with TRBJ2-1; 7 nucleotides line up with TRBD1. Germline V CDR1 and CDR2: LNHDA, SQIVND (reference sequence). The CDR3 has 15 amino acids. J lost 9 bases, V lost 6 bases, and 14 bases had no gene match. Written as DNA, the CDR3 is TGTGCCAGTAGCTCACAGGGGAAAGTCACAGGTGAGCAGTTCTTC. Residues: CASSSQGKVTGEQFF.

The DNA of the CDR3 is TGTGCCAGCAGCTTAATAGCGCCAGCGGGAGAGGGATACAATGAGCAGTTCTTC. It translates to CASSLIAPAGEGYNEQFF. The V gene is TRBV7-2, the J gene TRBJ2-1, with 8 bases fitting TRBD2. The CDR3 spans 18 residues. V shed 2 bases and J 4 bases; nucleotides not matched to a gene: 13. CDR1 is SGHTA and CDR2 is FQGNSA in the germline V gene.

The chain links TRBV3-1 (or the pseudogene TRBV3-2) to TRBJ1-3; D not certain. There are 17 residues in the CDR3. The V and J ends lost 3 bases and 0 bases respectively, with 15 bases between them. Germline CDR1 is LGHDT and CDR2 is YNNKEL (reference sequence). CDR3 amino acids: CASSHRRHLSSGNTIYF. The CDR3 DNA follows: TGTGCCAGCAGCCACCGTCGGCACTTGAGCTCTGGAAACACCATATATTTT.

The rearrangement joins TRBV4-2 to TRBJ2-1; D remains unclear. Germline-derived CDR1 and CDR2 are LGHNA and YNFKEQ. The CDR3 has 12 amino acids. V was trimmed by 0 bases and J by 8 bases, leaving 5 bases between them. The DNA for the CDR3 is TGTGCCAGCAGCCAAGATAGGTATGAGCAGTTCTTC. It yields the protein CASSQDRYEQFF.

This chain uses TRBV4-2 with TRBJ2-5; 8 nucleotides agree with TRBD2. J gave up 4 bases and V 5 bases, and 9 bases lay outside the gene matches. The germline V gene has CDR1 LGHNA and CDR2 YNFKEQ. The CDR3 spans 15 residues. CDR3 nucleotide sequence: TGTGCCAGCAGCTTATTAGCGGGAAGGGCAGAGACCCAGTACTTC. The encoded protein is CASSLLAGRAETQYF.

The chain uses TRBV19 and TRBJ1-5; D is ambiguous. Trimming left V 3 bases short and J 2 bases short, with 14 bases between. This CDR3 is built from 16 residues. Per the germline V gene, CDR1 is LNHDA and CDR2 is SQIVND (reference sequence). The CDR3 sequence is CASSIAAGGGNQPQHF. The CDR3 DNA is TGTGCCAGTAGTATCGCGGCAGGAGGTGGCAATCAGCCCCAGCATTTT.

The chain uses TRBV30 and TRBJ1-4; no reliable D call. The V gene's germline CDR1 is GTSNPN and CDR2 SVGIG (reference sequence). Trimming stripped 8 bases from V and 3 bases from J, with 16 bases between. The CDR3 covers 14 residues. The CDR3 reads CAGRTWAANEKLFF. CDR3 nucleotide sequence: TGTGCCGGACGCACATGGGCCGCTAATGAAAAACTGTTTTTT. Looking up the rest from reference TRBV30 and TRBJ1-4 gives the full variable domain: SQTIHQWPATLVQPVGSPLSLECTVEGTSNPNLYWYRQAAGRGLQLLFYSVGIGQISSEVPQNLSASRPQDRQFILSSKKLLLSDSGFYLCAGRTWAANEKLFFGSGTQLSVL.

V is TRBV13 and J is TRBJ1-1, with unresolved D. Trimming shortened V by 1 base and J by 2 bases, and 5 bases separated the two germline ends. From germline, CDR1 is PRHDT and CDR2 FYEKMQ (reference sequence). The CDR3 is 13 residues long. CDR3 sequence reads: CASSLAGNTEAFF. CDR3 coding DNA: TGTGCCAGCAGCTTAGCAGGTAACACTGAAGCTTTCTTT.

The V call is TRBV6-2 or TRBV6-3, the J call TRBJ2-5, with a weak D call TRBD2 (6 bases). The germline V gene encodes CDR1 MNHEY and CDR2 SVGEGT. V was pared by 0 bases and J by 3 bases, with 14 bases between. The CDR3 is made up of 16 amino acids. The CDR3 bases are TGTGCCAGCAGTTACTCGGGGGGTAGGACCAAAGAGACCCAGTACTTC. This encodes CASSYSGGRTKETQYF.

This clone was detected once. This sequence joins TRBV2 and TRBJ1-5; maybe TRBD1 (5 bases). V lost 6 bases and J 3 bases, leaving 15 bases between the germline ends. Looked up from germline, CDR1 is SNHLY and CDR2 is FYNNEI. This CDR3 has 15 residues. The CDR3 protein is CASRSLGLLNQPQHF. CDR3 sequence (DNA): TGTGCCAGCAGGAGTTTGGGACTCCTCAATCAGCCCCAGCATTTT. The full variable domain, with the rest looked up from reference TRBV2 and TRBJ1-5, is EPEVTQTPSHQVTQMGQEVILRCVPISNHLYFYWYRQILGQKVEFLVSFYNNEISEKSEIFDDQFSVERPDGSNFTLKIRSTKLEDSAMYFCASRSLGLLNQPQHFGDGTRLSIL.